The source of this TCR beta chain is a study of blood T cell repertoires in COVID-19. Study as a whole: COVID-19 samples, acute and convalescent, were from the United States, Italy and Spain. Sample material is recorded as cDNA or gDNA derived from T cells, B-cell-depleted T cells, or PBMCs.

The authors' processing: It was from reference gene primer amplification that nucleated cell counts were estimated. Data came from immunoSEQ multiplex PCR; TCRdb stores just in-frame clones and leaves some out. V, J and clone size reflect that table, while D and trimming were determined from the DNA. The top ten clones hold 1% to 1.5% of a sample with approximately 45,000 clones, around 90% of them seen once. The TCR comes from a woman between 35 and 50 years old with acute or convalescent COVID-19. Sample: peripheral blood.

The CDR3 loop reads CASSIVRHRAGNTIYF. CDR3 DNA sequence: TGTGCCAGTAGTATAGTCCGACACAGAGCTGGAAACACCATATATTTT. The chain has TRBV19 and TRBJ1-3; unclear D gene. The CDR3 covers 16 residues. In germline, CDR1 is LNHDA, CDR2 SQIVND (reference sequence). Trimming removed 1 base from V and 2 bases from J, with 12 bases in between.